These T cell receptor beta chains were read from a single sample in a study of chemoradiotherapy in HPV16-positive cancers. Profiled with immunoSEQ multiplex PCR; TCRdb holds only in-frame clones, not every one. In the table there are 7,500 to 9,500 clones, roughly 75% of which are singletons. The sequencing used tumor tissue, collected from a patient who underwent chemoradiotherapy. Receptors were obtained from a human donor with HPV-associated anogenital cancer. Each CDR3 is given with its conserved first and last residue. Each record gives: J gene, V gene, clone size, D gene, CDR3 DNA, CDR3 protein. A D gene is named only where the DNA matches it firmly. The size of a clone is reported for some rows only, either as once, few or many, or as a class for expanded clones.

J gene: TRBJ1-2
V gene: TRBV7-2
clone size: few
D gene: .
CDR3 DNA: TGTGCCAGCAGCTTGGCAAGTGGCTACACCTTC
CDR3 protein: CASSLASGYTF

J gene: TRBJ1-5
V gene: TRBV11-2
clone size: .
D gene: .
CDR3 DNA: TGTGCCAGCAGCTTAAAGGAGGGGTACAATCAGCCCCAGCATTTT
CDR3 protein: CASSLKEGYNQPQHF

J gene: TRBJ1-1
V gene: TRBV7-9
clone size: .
D gene: .
CDR3 DNA: TGTGCCAGCAGCTTAGCGAGAGGGCAGTTCTTT
CDR3 protein: CASSLARGQFF

J gene: TRBJ2-6
V gene: TRBV11-3
clone size: once
D gene: .
CDR3 DNA: TGTGCCAGCAGCCTAAAAATCTCTGGGGCCAACGTCCTGACTTTC
CDR3 protein: CASSLKISGANVLTF

J gene: TRBJ2-2
V gene: TRBV11-3
clone size: few
D gene: TRBD2
CDR3 DNA: TGTGCCAGCAACCGGGGGGGGCAGGGAGTCGGGGAGCTGTTTTTT
CDR3 protein: CASNRGGQGVGELFF

J gene: TRBJ2-1
V gene: TRBV5-1
clone size: .
D gene: TRBD2
CDR3 DNA: TGCGCCAGCAGCTTTACTAGCGAGAGCTCCTACAATGAGCAGTTCTTC
CDR3 protein: CASSFTSESSYNEQFF

J gene: TRBJ2-7
V gene: TRBV29-1
clone size: .
D gene: TRBD2
CDR3 DNA: TGCAGCGTTGCCCGGGGGGCCTACGAGCAGTACTTC
CDR3 protein: CSVARGAYEQYF

J gene: TRBJ2-7
V gene: TRBV27
clone size: few
D gene: .
CDR3 DNA: TGTGCCAGCACCCTGGGGACGGCCACCCGGGGCGAGCAGTACTTC
CDR3 protein: CASTLGTATRGEQYF

J gene: TRBJ1-2
V gene: TRBV5-1
clone size: .
D gene: TRBD1
CDR3 DNA: TGCGCCAGCACCCAGACAGGGGGCGGCTATGGCTACACCTTC
CDR3 protein: CASTQTGGGYGYTF

J gene: TRBJ2-7
V gene: TRBV19
clone size: .
D gene: TRBD2
CDR3 DNA: TGTGCCAGTAGTAAACGGGGGACTAGCGGGGAGAGCTCCTACGAGCAGTACTTC
CDR3 protein: CASSKRGTSGESSYEQYF

J gene: TRBJ1-2
V gene: TRBV5-8
clone size: .
D gene: .
CDR3 DNA: TGTGCCAGCAGCTCCACAGGGAGGGACGGCTACACCTTC
CDR3 protein: CASSSTGRDGYTF

J gene: TRBJ2-7
V gene: TRBV11-2
clone size: few
D gene: .
CDR3 DNA: TGTGCCAGCAGCTTAGCTGCAGGTTTCATATACGAGCAGTACTTC
CDR3 protein: CASSLAAGFIYEQYF

J gene: TRBJ2-5
V gene: TRBV27
clone size: few
D gene: TRBD2
CDR3 DNA: TGTGCCAGCAGTTTGCTAGCGGGGGACGGTGTGACCCAGTACTTC
CDR3 protein: CASSLLAGDGVTQYF

J gene: TRBJ2-1
V gene: TRBV29-1
clone size: .
D gene: TRBD2
CDR3 DNA: TGCAGCGTTGTTCGCGGGGGATCCTACAATGAGCAGTTCTTC
CDR3 protein: CSVVRGGSYNEQFF

J gene: TRBJ2-1
V gene: TRBV7-2
clone size: .
D gene: TRBD1
CDR3 DNA: TGTGCCAGCAGCTTAGGGACAGGGGGAAATGAGCAGTTCTTC
CDR3 protein: CASSLGTGGNEQFF

J gene: TRBJ1-3
V gene: TRBV28
clone size: .
D gene: TRBD1
CDR3 DNA: TGTGCCAGCAGTCCCCTCCGGACAGGGGGAGGAAACACCATATATTTT
CDR3 protein: CASSPLRTGGGNTIYF

J gene: TRBJ2-7
V gene: TRBV7-9
clone size: few
D gene: .
CDR3 DNA: TGTGCCAGCAGCGCGCGAGAAGCAGGGGTTTGGGAGCAGTACTTC
CDR3 protein: CASSAREAGVWEQYF

J gene: TRBJ1-2
V gene: TRBV4-3
clone size: .
D gene: .
CDR3 DNA: TGCGCCAGCAGCCAAGATCATCAGGTGGGGGGCTACACCTTC
CDR3 protein: CASSQDHQVGGYTF

J gene: TRBJ2-5
V gene: TRBV5-1
clone size: .
D gene: .
CDR3 DNA: TGCGCCAGCAGCTTGTCCCCTCAAGAGACCCAGTACTTC
CDR3 protein: CASSLSPQETQYF

J gene: TRBJ1-5
V gene: TRBV6-7
clone size: .
D gene: .
CDR3 DNA: TGTGCCAGCAGTTCGGGACCTCAGCCCCAGCATTTT
CDR3 protein: CASSSGPQPQHF

J gene: TRBJ1-3
V gene: TRBV7-9
clone size: .
D gene: TRBD1
CDR3 DNA: TGTGCCAGCAGCTTAGCAACAGGGGCCACTGGAAACACCATATATTTT
CDR3 protein: CASSLATGATGNTIYF

J gene: TRBJ2-7
V gene: TRBV5-1
clone size: .
D gene: .
CDR3 DNA: TGCGCCAGCAGCGAGAAGGGAACGATGCCTCTCTACGAGCAGTACTTC
CDR3 protein: CASSEKGTMPLYEQYF

J gene: TRBJ2-3
V gene: TRBV11-3
clone size: once
D gene: .
CDR3 DNA: TGTGCCAGCAGCTTGCAGGGGTACAGCACAGATACGCAGTATTTT
CDR3 protein: CASSLQGYSTDTQYF

J gene: TRBJ2-3
V gene: TRBV19
clone size: .
D gene: .
CDR3 DNA: TGTGCCAGTAGTCTGGGGATCACAGATACGCAGTATTTT
CDR3 protein: CASSLGITDTQYF